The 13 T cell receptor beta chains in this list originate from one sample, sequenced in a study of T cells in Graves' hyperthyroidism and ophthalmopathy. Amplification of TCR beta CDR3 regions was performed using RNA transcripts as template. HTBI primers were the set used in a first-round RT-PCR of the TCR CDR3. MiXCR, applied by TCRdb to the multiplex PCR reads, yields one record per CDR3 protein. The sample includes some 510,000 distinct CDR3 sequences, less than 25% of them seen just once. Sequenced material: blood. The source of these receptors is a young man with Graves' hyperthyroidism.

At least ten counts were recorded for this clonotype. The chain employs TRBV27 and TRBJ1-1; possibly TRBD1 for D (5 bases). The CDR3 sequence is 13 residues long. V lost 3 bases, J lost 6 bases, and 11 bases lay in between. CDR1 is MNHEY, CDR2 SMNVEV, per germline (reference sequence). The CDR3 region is CASSFQGGSEAFF. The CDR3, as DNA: TGTGCCAGCAGTTTTCAGGGTGGGTCTGAAGCTTTCTTT.

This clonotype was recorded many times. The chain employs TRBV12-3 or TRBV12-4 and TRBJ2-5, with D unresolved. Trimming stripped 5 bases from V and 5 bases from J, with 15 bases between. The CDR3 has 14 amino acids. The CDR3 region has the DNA TGTGCCAGCAGTCGTTCCCCCATGAGGGAGACCCAGTACTTC. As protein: CASSRSPMRETQYF.

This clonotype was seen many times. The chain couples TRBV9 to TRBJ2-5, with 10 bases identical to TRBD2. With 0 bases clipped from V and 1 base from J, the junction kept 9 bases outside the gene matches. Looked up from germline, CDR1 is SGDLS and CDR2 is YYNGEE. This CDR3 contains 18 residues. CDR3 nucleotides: TGTGCCAGCAGCGTAGCGAGCGGGAGGGCAGGCTTCCAAGAGACCCAGTACTTC. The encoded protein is CASSVASGRAGFQETQYF.

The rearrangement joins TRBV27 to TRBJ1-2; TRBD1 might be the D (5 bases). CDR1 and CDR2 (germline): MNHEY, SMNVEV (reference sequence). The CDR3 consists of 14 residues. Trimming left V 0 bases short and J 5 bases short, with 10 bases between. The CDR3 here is CASSLSMQGYGYTF. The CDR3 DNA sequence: TGTGCCAGCAGTTTATCGATGCAGGGTTATGGCTACACCTTC.

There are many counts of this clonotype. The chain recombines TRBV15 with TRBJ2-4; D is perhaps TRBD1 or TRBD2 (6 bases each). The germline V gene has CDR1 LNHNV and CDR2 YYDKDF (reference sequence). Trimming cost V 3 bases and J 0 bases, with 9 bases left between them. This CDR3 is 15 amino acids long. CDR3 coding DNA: TGTGCCACCAGCAGTGGGGGGCTAGCCAAAAACATTCAGTACTTC. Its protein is CATSSGGLAKNIQYF.

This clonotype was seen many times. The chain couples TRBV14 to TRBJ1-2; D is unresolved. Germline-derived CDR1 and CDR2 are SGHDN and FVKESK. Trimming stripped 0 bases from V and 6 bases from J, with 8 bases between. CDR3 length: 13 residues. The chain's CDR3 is CASSQEGWDGYTF. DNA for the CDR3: TGTGCCAGCAGCCAAGAGGGCTGGGATGGCTACACCTTC.

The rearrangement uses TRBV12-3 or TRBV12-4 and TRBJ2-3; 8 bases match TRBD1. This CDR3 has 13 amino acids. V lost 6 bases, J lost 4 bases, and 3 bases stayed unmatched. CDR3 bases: TGTGCCAGCAGACGGACAGGGTCAGATACGCAGTATTTT. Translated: CASRRTGSDTQYF.

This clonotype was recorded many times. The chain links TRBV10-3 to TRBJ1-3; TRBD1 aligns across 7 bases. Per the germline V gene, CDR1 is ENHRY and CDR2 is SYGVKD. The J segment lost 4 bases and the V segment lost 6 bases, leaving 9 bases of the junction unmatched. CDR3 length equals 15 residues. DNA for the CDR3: TGTGCCATCAGGAACGGACAGGTCGGGGGAAACACCATATATTTT. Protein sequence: CAIRNGQVGGNTIYF.

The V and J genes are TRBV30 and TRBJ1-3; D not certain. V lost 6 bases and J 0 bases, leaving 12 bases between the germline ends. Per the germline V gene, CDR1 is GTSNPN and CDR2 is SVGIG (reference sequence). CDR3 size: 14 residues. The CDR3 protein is CACPKSDSGNTIYF. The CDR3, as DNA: TGTGCCTGCCCTAAGTCAGACTCTGGAAACACCATATATTTT.

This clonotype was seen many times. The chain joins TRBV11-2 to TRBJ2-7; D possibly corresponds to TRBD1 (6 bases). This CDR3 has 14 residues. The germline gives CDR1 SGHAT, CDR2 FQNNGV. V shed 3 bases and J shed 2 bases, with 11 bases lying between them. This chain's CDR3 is CASSFPDSTYEQYF. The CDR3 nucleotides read TGTGCCAGCAGCTTTCCGGACAGCACCTACGAGCAGTACTTC. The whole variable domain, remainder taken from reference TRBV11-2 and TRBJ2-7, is EAGVAQSPRYKIIEKRQSVAFWCNPISGHATLYWYQQILGQGPKLLIQFQNNGVVDDSQLPKDRFSAERLKGVDSTLKIQPAKLEDSAVYLCASSFPDSTYEQYFGPGTRLTVT.

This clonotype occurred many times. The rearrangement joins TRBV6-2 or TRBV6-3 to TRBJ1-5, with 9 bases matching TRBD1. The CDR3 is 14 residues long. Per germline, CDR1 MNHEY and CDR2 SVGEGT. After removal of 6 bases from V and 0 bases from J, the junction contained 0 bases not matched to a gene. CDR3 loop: CASRDRGSNQPQHF. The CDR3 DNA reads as TGTGCCAGCAGGGACAGGGGTAGCAATCAGCCCCAGCATTTT.

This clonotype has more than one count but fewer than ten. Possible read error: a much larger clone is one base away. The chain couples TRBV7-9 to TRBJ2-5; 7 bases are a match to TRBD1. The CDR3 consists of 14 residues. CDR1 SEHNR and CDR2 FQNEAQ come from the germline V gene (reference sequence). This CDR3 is CASSPGTAEETKYF. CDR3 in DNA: TGTGCCAGCAGCCCGGGGACAGCTGAAGAGACCAAGTACTTC.

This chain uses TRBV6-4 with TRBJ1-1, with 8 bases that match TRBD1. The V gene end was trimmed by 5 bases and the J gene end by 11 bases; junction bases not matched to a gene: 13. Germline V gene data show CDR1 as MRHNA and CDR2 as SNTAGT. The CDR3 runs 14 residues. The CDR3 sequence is CASSYRGWQSLAFF. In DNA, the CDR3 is TGTGCCAGCAGTTACAGGGGGTGGCAGTCGCTGGCTTTCTTT.